Below, one TCR beta chain is given with its context. Its antigen is unidentified. TCRdb reprocessed the RT-PCR reads via MiXCR and lists one record per CDR3 protein. The data show hundreds of thousands of distinct CDR3 sequences, with approximately 7.6% seen just once and about an eighth held by the top ten. These data originate in a study of response to subunit inactivated influenza vaccine. Germline assignment: CDR1 DFQATT and CDR2 SNEGSKA (reference sequence). The CDR3 spans 14 residues. V lost 5 bases to trimming and J lost 0 bases, with 13 bases between them. Study-wide results and caveats: After each seasonal influenza vaccination, few new T cells are recruited, the authors suggested.

The V call is TRBV20-1, the J call TRBJ2-5; D ambiguous. This receptor was obtained from a man aged 45 to 70 who received an inactivated influenza vaccine. The sample in question was PBMCs from blood, obtained less than 30 months after vaccination. CDR3 sequence: CSAGEWGHQETQYF. For the CDR3, the DNA is TGCAGTGCTGGGGAATGGGGTCACCAAGAGACCCAGTACTTC.